The next 3 T cell receptor beta chains were all read from a single sample in a study of blood T cell repertoires in COVID-19. TCRdb keeps only in-frame clones here, not all; method: immunoSEQ multiplex PCR. The sample contains some 58,000 clones, 60% to 85% of which appear only once. Sequenced input: peripheral blood. Every receptor here comes from a human donor in a cohort sampled during active COVID-19.

The gene calls are TRBV9 and TRBJ2-7; D may be TRBD2 (5 bases). Germline assignment: CDR1 SGDLS and CDR2 YYNGEE. The CDR3 covers 14 residues. Trimming removed 3 bases at V and 0 bases at J, with 10 bases between. The CDR3 is CASSGKGSSYEQYF. CDR3 DNA sequence: TGTGCCAGCAGCGGCAAAGGGAGCTCCTACGAGCAGTACTTC.

This sequence joins TRBV9 and TRBJ2-4; the match to TRBD1 covers 9 bases. The J segment lost 5 bases and the V segment lost 4 bases, leaving 10 bases of the junction unmatched. The length of the CDR3 is 16 residues. The germline V gene has CDR1 SGDLS and CDR2 YYNGEE. DNA of the CDR3: TGTGCCAGCAGCCTAGCCAGGGGACAGGGCCAAAACATTCAGTACTTC. Translation: CASSLARGQGQNIQYF.

The CDR3 here is CASSYSGRPNTEAFF. DNA of the CDR3: TGTGCCAGCAGTTACTCGGGGCGGCCGAACACTGAAGCTTTCTTT. This chain joins TRBV6-6 and TRBJ1-1, with D possibly matching TRBD1 (5 bases). The CDR3 is made up of 15 amino acids. Germline V gives CDR1 MNHNY, CDR2 SVGAGI (reference sequence). V lost 0 bases and J 1 base, leaving 9 bases between the germline ends.